These 21 T cell receptor beta chains were all obtained from the same sample, sequenced in a study of blood T cell repertoires in COVID-19. Libraries were prepared by immunoSEQ multiplex PCR; TCRdb keeps only in-frame clonotypes and omits some of them. Of about 170,000 clones detected, approximately 80% appear once; the ten largest clones hold 13% to 15%. The specimen sequenced was PBMCs or T cells enriched from blood (not recorded which). These receptors came from a man aged 50 to 59 who had recovered from COVID-19.

A single count supports this clone. The chain recombines TRBV29-1 with TRBJ2-4, with TRBD1 identical over 7 bases. Germline V CDR1 and CDR2: SQVTM, ANQGSEA. The CDR3 contains 13 residues. The trim removed 4 bases at V and 8 bases at J, leaving 8 bases unmatched. The CDR3 DNA reads as TGCAGCGTTGGAAGGGGGCTAGGGGACATTCAGTACTTC. It translates to CSVGRGLGDIQYF.

The J gene is TRBJ2-7, the V gene TRBV11-3; D not certain. The ends were cut back, 2 bases at V and 2 bases at J, with 7 bases in the middle. Germline assignment: CDR1 SGHNT and CDR2 YENEEA. The CDR3 consists of 13 residues. CDR3 coding DNA: TGTGCCAGCAGCTTATCCTCCGCCTACGAGCAGTACTTC. Translated, it gives CASSLSSAYEQYF.

This clone was detected only once. The chain links TRBV28 to TRBJ1-2; D possibly corresponds to TRBD1 (5 bases). Germline values: CDR1 MDHEN, CDR2 SYDVKM. V was trimmed by 8 bases and J by 2 bases, leaving 12 bases between them. The CDR3 spans 13 residues. The CDR3 is CASGDSYNYGYTF. CDR3 nucleotide sequence: TGTGCCAGCGGTGACAGTTACAACTATGGCTACACCTTC.

The table lists this clone with many counts. This CDR3 reads CATTTTDRSYGYTF. The CDR3 bases are TGTGCCACCACTACCACCGACAGGAGCTATGGCTACACCTTC. The J gene is TRBJ1-2, the V gene TRBV9, with D possibly matching TRBD1 (6 bases). Germline V CDR1 and CDR2: SGDLS, YYNGEE. V dropped 9 bases and J dropped 4 bases, with 19 bases sitting between them. There are 14 residues in the CDR3.

The genes are TRBV5-1 and TRBJ2-5, with 7 bases that match TRBD1. Germline CDR1 is SGHRS and CDR2 is YFSETQ. The CDR3 totals 14 residues. V lost 1 base, J lost 2 bases, and 2 bases stayed unmatched. In DNA, the CDR3 is TGCGCCAGCAGCTTGCTGACAGGGCAAGAGACCCAGTACTTC. It translates to CASSLLTGQETQYF.

The V and J genes are TRBV3-1 (or the pseudogene TRBV3-2) and TRBJ1-2, with 7 bases that match TRBD1. The CDR3 sequence is 13 residues long. V lost 1 base and J lost 8; bases outside the gene matches: 4. Germline assignment: CDR1 LGHDT and CDR2 YNNKEL (reference sequence). The CDR3 protein is CASSQGQGLGYTF. The CDR3 DNA follows: TGTGCCAGCAGCCAAGGACAGGGCTTGGGCTACACCTTC.

The V gene is TRBV7-9, the J gene TRBJ2-5; 14 bases match TRBD2. Germline V gene data show CDR1 as SEHNR and CDR2 as FQNEAQ (reference sequence). V lost 2 bases and J lost 5; bases outside the gene matches: 4. The CDR3 has 16 amino acids. CDR3 region: CASSLWGLAGDETQYF. The CDR3 bases are TGTGCCAGCAGCTTATGGGGACTAGCGGGGGATGAGACCCAGTACTTC.

The chain uses TRBV30 and TRBJ1-2; D is possibly TRBD1 (6 bases). V was pared by 5 bases and J by 5 bases, with 12 bases between. The CDR3 totals 12 residues. CDR1 is GTSNPN, CDR2 SVGIG, per germline (reference sequence). The CDR3 reads CAWGTSWYGYTF. CDR3 coding DNA: TGTGCCTGGGGGACATCCTGGTATGGCTACACCTTC.

The rearrangement joins TRBV7-2 to TRBJ2-1; D might be TRBD2 (6 bases). V shed 5 bases and J shed 3 bases, with 20 bases lying between them. From germline, CDR1 is SGHTA and CDR2 FQGNSA. The length of the CDR3 is 17 residues. In DNA form, the CDR3 reads TGTGCCAGCAGCCCCCGCCGAATCCGGGGGATCTACAATGAGCAGTTCTTC. As protein: CASSPRRIRGIYNEQFF.

CDR3 residues: CASSSQLGQDGYTF. The CDR3 region has the DNA TGTGCCAGCAGCTCCCAGTTGGGGCAGGATGGCTACACCTTC. This chain uses TRBV9 with TRBJ1-2; D might be TRBD1 (5 bases). In germline, CDR1 is SGDLS, CDR2 YYNGEE. The CDR3 is made up of 14 amino acids. The V and J ends lost 4 bases and 6 bases respectively, with 16 bases between them.

J is TRBJ1-1 and V is TRBV7-8, with 8 bases identical to TRBD1. The CDR3 length is 15 residues. Germline-derived CDR1 and CDR2 are SGHVS and FQNEAQ. V gave up 1 base and J gave up 1 base; unmatched junction bases: 2. The CDR3: CASSLVQGANTEAFF. In DNA form, the CDR3 reads TGTGCCAGCAGCTTAGTTCAGGGGGCGAACACTGAAGCTTTCTTT. Combining the CDR3 with reference TRBV7-8 and TRBJ1-1 gives the whole variable domain GAGVSQSPRYKVAKRGQDVALRCDPISGHVSLFWYQQALGQGPEFLTYFQNEAQLDKSGLPSDRFFAERPEGSVSTLKIQRTQQEDSAVYLCASSLVQGANTEAFFGQGTRLTVV.

J is TRBJ2-5 and V is TRBV5-3, with 7 bases aligning to TRBD2. TRBV5-3 qualifies as an ORF whose function is uncertain. This CDR3 is 15 amino acids long. After removal of 0 bases from V and 3 bases from J, the junction contained 5 bases not matched to a gene. The CDR3 spells CARSLVSLAKETQYF. DNA for the CDR3: TGTGCCAGAAGCTTGGTGTCACTAGCGAAAGAGACCCAGTACTTC.

The chain joins TRBV5-5 to TRBJ1-4; the match to TRBD1 covers 10 bases. CDR3 length equals 15 residues. V was pared by 4 bases and J by 7 bases, with 7 bases of the junction left unmatched. Germline V gene data show CDR1 as SGHKS and CDR2 as YYEKEE (reference sequence). The CDR3 nucleotides read TGTGCCAGCAGCCACCGACAGGGGGCGCCTGAAAAACTGTTTTTT. This encodes CASSHRQGAPEKLFF.

The V and J genes are TRBV19 and TRBJ1-5, with 7 bases fitting TRBD1. V dropped 5 bases and J dropped 4; count of bases not matched to a gene: 8. CDR3 length: 15 amino acids. Germline assignment: CDR1 LNHDA and CDR2 SQIVND (reference sequence). CDR3 region: CASSAWQGVNQPQHF. The CDR3 DNA is TGTGCCAGTAGTGCGTGGCAGGGGGTTAATCAGCCCCAGCATTTT.

The chain uses TRBV4-1 and TRBJ1-1; 9 bases align to TRBD1. Germline V gives CDR1 MGHRA, CDR2 YSYEKL. The CDR3 covers 16 residues. J lost 0 bases, V lost 4 bases, and 6 bases had no gene match. The DNA for the CDR3 is TGCGCCAGCAGCCCCCGGGACAGGGAAATGAACACTGAAGCTTTCTTT. Its protein is CASSPRDREMNTEAFF.

This clone appeared a few times. The chain carries TRBV11-2 and TRBJ1-2; D is ambiguous. This CDR3 is 14 amino acids long. V was trimmed by 3 bases and J by 11 bases, leaving 19 bases between them. CDR1 SGHAT and CDR2 FQNNGV come from the germline V gene. As DNA, the CDR3 is TGTGCCAGCAGCTTTCTTCGGACGGAGGCGGGTTACACCTTC. Translation gives CASSFLRTEAGYTF.

The V gene is TRBV5-1, the J gene TRBJ2-1; 11 bases line up with TRBD1. The CDR3 consists of 14 residues. Germline CDR1 reads SGHRS; CDR2 reads YFSETQ. Trimming removed 4 bases from V and 9 bases from J; junction bases left unmatched: 6. The CDR3, as DNA: TGCGCCAGCAGCCCGGGACAGGGGGTCGCTGAGCAGTTCTTC. It translates to CASSPGQGVAEQFF.

The V gene is TRBV5-5, the J gene TRBJ1-5; D call uncertain. There are 12 residues in the CDR3. Germline V gene data show CDR1 as SGHKS and CDR2 as YYEKEE (reference sequence). Trimming took 4 bases from V and 7 from J, leaving 9 bases between them. The CDR3 DNA reads as TGTGCCAGCAGCCTTCCGGGACAGCCCCAGCATTTT. Its protein product is CASSLPGQPQHF.

CDR3 sequence reads: CASSDGGNSPLHF. DNA of the CDR3: TGTGCCAGCTCGGACGGGGGGAATTCACCCCTCCACTTT. This chain joins TRBV18 and TRBJ1-6, with D possibly being TRBD1 (5 bases). This CDR3 comprises 13 residues. The germline CDR1 and CDR2 sequences are KGHSH and LQKENI. Trimming pared 6 bases from V and 7 bases from J, leaving 10 bases between.

The CDR3 region is CASSLGQEHYEQYF. CDR3 bases: TGTGCCAGCAGCCTAGGACAGGAGCACTACGAGCAGTACTTC. The chain combines TRBV3-1 (or the pseudogene TRBV3-2) with TRBJ2-7; 7 positions agree with TRBD1. The V gene's germline CDR1 is LGHDT and CDR2 YNNKEL (reference sequence). This CDR3 region has 14 residues. The trim removed 4 bases at V and 3 bases at J, leaving 6 bases unmatched.

A word on this clone: This specimen includes other DNA sequences encoding the same CDR3. The genes are TRBV4-2 and TRBJ1-4; 8 positions agree with TRBD1. The CDR3 length is 15 residues. Germline CDR1 LGHNA, CDR2 YNFKEQ. Trimming cost V 1 base and J 6 bases; bases outside gene matches: 4. CDR3 residues: CASSQVAGGDEKLFF. The CDR3, as DNA: TGTGCCAGCAGCCAAGTGGCAGGGGGCGATGAAAAACTGTTTTTT.